Many counts were recorded for the clone carrying this T cell receptor (beta chain). TCRdb itself ran the 5' RACE reads through MiXCR, one entry per CDR3 protein. This table has 45,000 to 55,000 distinct CDR3 sequences, 12% appearing once. Time point here: blood at routine non-recurrence follow-up after resection. The V and J ends lost 6 bases and 11 bases respectively, with 19 bases between them. The CDR3 contains 13 residues. Germline V gene sequence: CDR1 SQVTM, CDR2 ANQGSEA. This specimen belongs to a study of spatial heterogeneity in lung cancer. This rearrangement joins TRBV29-1 to TRBJ2-2; D is possibly TRBD1 (5 bases). The material sequenced was PBMCs, taken at follow-up. This clonotype was obtained from a male donor with early-stage non-small cell lung cancer. The CDR3 reads CSVARARGPELFF. DNA for the CDR3: TGCAGCGTCGCACGGGCAAGGGGCCCTGAGCTGTTTTTT.